The next 25 T cell receptor beta chains were all read from a single sample in a study of blood T cells in healthy people across ages. Through a sample-barcoded 5' primer and a J-beta primer mix, a second PCR was run for about 6 to 11 cycles. One entry per CDR3 protein, called by TCRdb with MiXCR from the 5' RACE reads. This table has around 1,600,000 distinct CDR3 sequences, about 45% appearing once. The source material was blood. The receptors here all came from a woman between 18 and 29 years old in good health.

This clonotype turned up a few times. V and J are TRBV9 and TRBJ2-7; D gene ambiguous. The CDR3 is 13 amino acids. CDR1 is SGDLS and CDR2 is YYNGEE in the germline V gene. Between the trimmed V and J ends, which lost 1 base and 4 bases, there was a span of 9 bases. The CDR3 nucleotides are TGTGCCAGCAGCGTAACAGATAGTTACGAGCAGTACTTC. This sequence encodes CASSVTDSYEQYF.

Of note for this clonotype: A read error may account for a junction end that differs from germline. V gene TRBV6-1 combines with J gene TRBJ2-1, with TRBD2 matching over 15 bases. The CDR3 sequence is 17 residues long. The germline CDR1 and CDR2 sequences are MNHNS and SASEGT. The CDR3 region has the DNA TGTGCCAGCAGTGGCGGGACTAGCGGGGGGAATTACAGTGAGCAGTTCTTC. Protein sequence: CASSGGTSGGNYSEQFF.

In this sample, this clonotype turned up many times. The J gene is TRBJ1-5, the V gene TRBV12-3 or TRBV12-4; D is possibly TRBD1 (5 bases). Trimming removed 3 bases at V and 4 bases at J, with 16 bases between. The CDR3 has 16 amino acids. The CDR3 is CASSFSLTALNQPQHF. In DNA form, the CDR3 reads TGTGCCAGCAGTTTTAGTTTGACAGCACTTAATCAGCCCCAGCATTTT.

This clonotype has just a few counts. V is TRBV4-3 and J is TRBJ2-3; weak D call: TRBD2 (5 bases). CDR1 LGHNA and CDR2 YSLEER come from the germline V gene. V dropped 1 base and J dropped 1 base, with 9 bases sitting between them. The CDR3 runs 15 residues. In nucleotides, the CDR3 is TGCGCCAGCAGCCAAGGTTACGGGGGCACAGATACGCAGTATTTT. Its translation is CASSQGYGGTDTQYF.

This clonotype was picked up a small number of times. This chain links TRBV5-1 with TRBJ2-7; no clear D. Trimming removed 0 bases from V and 0 bases from J, with 10 bases in between. The CDR3 has 15 amino acids. CDR1 is SGHRS and CDR2 is YFSETQ in the germline V gene. CDR3 loop: CASSLVKALSYEQYF. The CDR3 DNA sequence: TGCGCCAGCAGCTTGGTAAAGGCCCTCTCCTACGAGCAGTACTTC.

This rearrangement joins TRBV10-3 to TRBJ2-4; TRBD2 is a possible D gene (6 bases). The DNA end favors TRBJ2-5, so the J call may be wrong. The CDR3 loop spans 15 amino acids. From germline, CDR1 is ENHRY and CDR2 SYGVKD. The CDR3 region is CAISESTSGQETQYF. Here the CDR3 DNA reads TGTGCCATCAGTGAGTCGACGAGCGGGCAAGAGACCCAGTACTTC.

The rearrangement links TRBV3-1 to TRBJ1-2, with D unresolved. Deletions cut 8 bases from V and 2 bases from J, with 24 bases between. CDR1 and CDR2 from the germline V gene are LGHDT and YNNKEL (reference sequence). The CDR3 runs 17 residues. The CDR3 coding sequence is TGTGCCAGCGGCGCCTTCAGGCCATACGGATCAAACTATGGCTACACCTTC. Translating it yields CASGAFRPYGSNYGYTF.

As for this clonotype: A read error may produce the germline difference seen at one junction end. The chain has TRBV4-3 and TRBJ1-5, with no clear D. CDR3 size: 15 residues. Germline V gene data show CDR1 as LGHNA and CDR2 as YSLEER. The CDR3 coding sequence is TGCGCCAGCAGCCAAGATCCGCAAGGGAATCGGCCCCAGCATTTT. Translating gives CASSQDPQGNRPQHF.

J is TRBJ2-1 and V is TRBV7-9, with D uncertain. CDR3 length equals 15 residues. Trimming removed 4 bases at V and 8 bases at J, with 18 bases between. Per the germline V gene, CDR1 is SEHNR and CDR2 is FQNEAQ (reference sequence). This CDR3 reads CASSSNPEADYEQFF. CDR3 DNA: TGTGCCAGCAGCTCGAATCCGGAAGCTGACTATGAGCAGTTCTTC.

The V call is TRBV11-2, the J call TRBJ2-1; the D gene is possibly TRBD2 (6 bases). The V gene lost 0 bases and the J gene lost 6 bases, with 15 bases spanning the gap. The CDR3 consists of 16 residues. The germline V gene encodes CDR1 SGHAT and CDR2 FQNNGV. CDR3 nucleotides: TGTGCCAGCAGCTTAGAAATCCGAGCGGGCCGCAATGAGCAGTTCTTC. Translated, it gives CASSLEIRAGRNEQFF.

The chain combines TRBV4-1 with TRBJ1-2; 8 bases fit TRBD1. This CDR3 has 16 amino acids. Germline assignment: CDR1 MGHRA and CDR2 YSYEKL. The ends lost 1 base at V and 7 bases at J; junction bases unmatched: 11. The CDR3 loop is CASSQVRQGAFAGYTF. CDR3 nucleotides: TGCGCCAGCAGCCAAGTTCGCCAGGGGGCCTTTGCTGGCTACACCTTC.

This rearrangement joins TRBV2 to TRBJ1-1; 8 bases are a match to TRBD1. The trim removed 5 bases at V and 4 bases at J, leaving 9 bases unmatched. The CDR3 is 15 amino acids. The germline CDR1 and CDR2 sequences are SNHLY and FYNNEI. CDR3 region: CASSIQGGAVTEAFF. The DNA of the CDR3 is TGTGCCAGCAGTATACAGGGGGGGGCGGTCACTGAAGCTTTCTTT.

The chain carries TRBV13 and TRBJ1-1, with 8 bases aligning to TRBD1. This CDR3 is 17 amino acids long. The germline V gene has CDR1 PRHDT and CDR2 FYEKMQ (reference sequence). J was trimmed by 0 bases and V by 3 bases; bases with no gene match: 9. The CDR3 loop reads CASSFLPETGVNTEAFF. DNA of the CDR3: TGTGCCAGCAGCTTTCTCCCTGAGACAGGGGTGAACACTGAAGCTTTCTTT. Based on the CDR3 plus reference TRBV13 and TRBJ1-1, the full variable domain is AAGVIQSPRHLIKEKRETATLKCYPIPRHDTVYWYQQGPGQDPQFLISFYEKMQSDKGSIPDRFSAQQFSDYHSELNMSSLELGDSALYFCASSFLPETGVNTEAFFGQGTRLTVV.

V is TRBV4-1 and J is TRBJ1-1; D not resolved. CDR1 is MGHRA, CDR2 YSYEKL, per germline. The CDR3 covers 15 residues. V was trimmed by 0 bases and J by 0 bases, leaving 8 bases between them. Written as DNA, the CDR3 is TGCGCCAGCAGCCAAGATCTGAGAATGAACACTGAAGCTTTCTTT. This sequence encodes CASSQDLRMNTEAFF.

The chain has TRBV29-1 and TRBJ1-2; D is unclear. Trimming removed 2 bases at V and 6 bases at J, with 7 bases between. This CDR3 comprises 11 residues. Germline V lookup: CDR1 SQVTM, CDR2 ANQGSEA. CDR3 protein: CSVEQVDGYTF. In DNA form, the CDR3 reads TGCAGCGTTGAACAGGTTGATGGCTACACCTTC.

The V call is TRBV7-2, the J call TRBJ2-1, with 10 bases fitting TRBD2. The ends lost 1 base at V and 0 bases at J; junction bases unmatched: 3. This CDR3 has 17 residues. Germline CDR1 reads SGHTA; CDR2 reads FQGNSA. The CDR3 loop is CASSLVAGGFSYNEQFF. CDR3 in DNA: TGTGCCAGCAGCTTAGTAGCGGGGGGCTTCTCCTACAATGAGCAGTTCTTC.

V is TRBV5-1 and J is TRBJ2-1; 15 bases are a match to TRBD2. CDR1 and CDR2 from the germline V gene are SGHRS and YFSETQ. This CDR3 is 16 amino acids long. The trim removed 0 bases at V and 12 bases at J, leaving 7 bases unmatched. CDR3 nucleotide sequence: TGCGCCAGCAGCTTGGGGACTAGCGGGGGGGCCTTCGGGCAGTTCTTC. The encoded protein is CASSLGTSGGAFGQFF.

The chain carries TRBV5-1 and TRBJ2-5; 10 nucleotides agree with TRBD2. This CDR3 has 15 amino acids. V trimming: 2 bases; J trimming: 11 bases; junction bases outside the gene matches: 12. The germline gives CDR1 SGHRS, CDR2 YFSETQ. CDR3 DNA: TGCGCCAGCAGCTTTTCTAGCGGGAGAGTCAATGAGCAGTACTTC. It is translated as CASSFSSGRVNEQYF.

A few counts support this clonotype. This chain links TRBV6-2 or TRBV6-3 with TRBJ2-7; 8 positions agree with TRBD1. The CDR3 has 12 residues. V lost 6 bases, J lost 2 bases, and 0 bases stayed unmatched. Germline V gene lookup returns CDR1 MNHEY and CDR2 SVGEGT. This CDR3 is CASRQGAYEQYF. Written as DNA, the CDR3 is TGTGCCAGCAGACAGGGGGCCTACGAGCAGTACTTC.

The chain combines TRBV21-1 with TRBJ2-7; TRBD2 is taken as the D call from the table, unchecked against the DNA. TRBV21-1 is a documented pseudogene. CDR3 length: 17 amino acids. Here the CDR3 DNA reads TGTGCCAGCAGCAATAGATGCAGCGGGGGAAACTCCTACGAGCAGTACTTC. It encodes CASSNRCSGGNSYEQYF.

This clonotype showed up just a few times. V gene TRBV12-3 or TRBV12-4 combines with J gene TRBJ1-5; 8 bases line up with TRBD1. J lost 1 base, V lost 8 bases, and 7 bases had no gene match. The CDR3 extends over 15 amino acids. The DNA of the CDR3 is TGTGCCAGCGGGCGGGGACAGGCGAGCAATCAGCCCCAGCATTTT. Its protein is CASGRGQASNQPQHF.

This chain joins TRBV4-3 and TRBJ2-7; 9 bases agree with TRBD2. The ends lost 0 bases at V and 2 bases at J; junction bases unmatched: 2. Germline V lookup: CDR1 LGHNA, CDR2 YSLEER. CDR3 size: 15 residues. The CDR3 protein is CASSQDSGSAYEQYF. CDR3 bases: TGCGCCAGCAGCCAAGATAGCGGGAGCGCCTACGAGCAGTACTTC.

The V call is TRBV11-2, the J call TRBJ2-1; D is possibly TRBD2 (6 bases). The tail of the sequence fits TRBJ2-7 better, so the J call may be wrong. CDR3 length: 17 residues. CDR1 and CDR2 (germline): SGHAT, FQNNGV. CDR3 sequence reads: CASSLGWVAARNNEQYF. For the CDR3, the DNA is TGTGCCAGCAGCTTAGGATGGGTAGCGGCGAGAAACAATGAGCAGTACTTC.

This rearrangement joins TRBV7-9 to TRBJ1-2; D possibly corresponds to TRBD1 (5 bases). Germline V gene lookup returns CDR1 SEHNR and CDR2 FQNEAQ (reference sequence). Trimming stripped 4 bases from V and 8 bases from J, with 20 bases between. The CDR3 contains 15 residues. This CDR3 reads CASSYHSRGNYGYTF. CDR3 nucleotides: TGTGCCAGCAGCTACCATTCACGGGGGAATTACGGCTACACCTTC.

The table lists this clonotype with a few counts. V usage is TRBV10-3 and J usage is TRBJ2-1; TRBD2 matches at 10 bases. Germline CDR1 reads ENHRY; CDR2 reads SYGVKD. There are 15 residues in the CDR3. Losses at the gene ends were 6 bases for V and 7 bases for J; bases not matched to a gene: 9. The CDR3 is CAIRETSGADNEQFF. The CDR3 DNA reads TGTGCCATCAGAGAAACTAGCGGGGCGGATAATGAGCAGTTCTTC.